The next 29 T cell receptor beta chains were all read from a single sample in a study of cytomegalovirus exposure and HLA in healthy donors. In the PCR, 60 Vbeta and 13 Jbeta primers were used. The protocol was immunoSEQ multiplex PCR, while the TCRdb copy is restricted to in-frame clones and leaves out a portion. The sample consists of around 97,000 clones, approximately 85% of them appearing once. Sequencing was done on a sample of PBMCs. The receptor source for this set is a man aged 35-49 years in good health and CMV-seropositive.

The chain recombines TRBV2 with TRBJ1-3; tentatively, D is TRBD1 (5 bases). The CDR3 length is 15 residues. In germline, CDR1 is SNHLY, CDR2 FYNNEI. V was cut by 4 bases and J by 4 bases, with 14 bases left in between. CDR3 coding DNA: TGTGCCAGCAGTGTTGGGCCGGGGGGAGGAAACACCATATATTTT. Its protein is CASSVGPGGGNTIYF.

The chain couples TRBV2 to TRBJ2-7; 7 bases fit TRBD1. J gave up 4 bases and V 10 bases, and 7 bases lay outside the gene matches. Germline V gene lookup returns CDR1 SNHLY and CDR2 FYNNEI. This CDR3 is 12 amino acids long. The CDR3 bases are TGTGCCACCAAGGAACAGGGGTACGAGCAGTACTTC. This codes for CATKEQGYEQYF.

The rearrangement joins TRBV5-1 to TRBJ2-1; D is unresolved. There are 14 residues in the CDR3. Germline lookup yields CDR1 SGHRS and CDR2 YFSETQ. Trimming took off 1 base at V and 6 bases at J, with 11 bases between the two ends. DNA for the CDR3: TGCGCCAGCAGCTTGACCAGTCAAAGCAATGAGCAGTTCTTC. Translated: CASSLTSQSNEQFF.

This clone occurred a few times. This chain links TRBV7-9 with TRBJ1-4; a possible D gene is TRBD1 (6 bases). The CDR3 is made up of 15 amino acids. Germline V lookup: CDR1 SEHNR, CDR2 FQNEAQ (reference sequence). V lost 7 bases and J lost 6, with 18 bases in between. CDR3 amino acids: CASTPGGGGDEKLFF. The CDR3 bases are TGTGCCAGCACCCCGGGGGGGGGCGGTGATGAAAAACTGTTTTTT.

The chain uses TRBV9 and TRBJ2-1, with D possibly being TRBD1 (5 bases). The germline V and J ends were trimmed by 0 bases and 5 bases, with 15 bases remaining between them. Looked up from germline, CDR1 is SGDLS and CDR2 is YYNGEE. This CDR3 has 16 residues. The CDR3 DNA sequence: TGTGCCAGCAGCGTAGCCCCGACAGCGTCACACAATGAGCAGTTCTTC. It specifies CASSVAPTASHNEQFF.

This rearrangement joins TRBV27 to TRBJ2-7; D is undetermined. Trimming removed 5 bases from V and 3 bases from J, with 11 bases in between. The CDR3 has 13 residues. Germline loops: CDR1 MNHEY, CDR2 SMNVEV (reference sequence). CDR3 sequence: CASSVLGSYEQYF. In nucleotides, the CDR3 is TGTGCCAGCAGTGTTTTGGGCAGCTACGAGCAGTACTTC.

This chain connects TRBV11-2 to TRBJ1-5; possibly TRBD1 for D (5 bases). Trimming stripped 1 base from V and 4 bases from J, with 14 bases between. Germline CDR1 and CDR2: SGHAT and FQNNGV. The CDR3 loop spans 16 amino acids. CDR3: CASSLGMAGQNQPQHF. CDR3 nucleotide sequence: TGTGCCAGCAGCTTAGGAATGGCAGGGCAGAATCAGCCCCAGCATTTT. The variable domain in full, with the rest retrieved from reference TRBV11-2 and TRBJ1-5, is EAGVAQSPRYKIIEKRQSVAFWCNPISGHATLYWYQQILGQGPKLLIQFQNNGVVDDSQLPKDRFSAERLKGVDSTLKIQPAKLEDSAVYLCASSLGMAGQNQPQHFGDGTRLSIL.

The J gene is TRBJ1-1, the V gene TRBV7-3; D is unclear. Deletions cut 3 bases from V and 3 bases from J, with 5 bases between. The germline gives CDR1 SGHTA, CDR2 FQGTGA. The CDR3 extends over 12 amino acids. The CDR3 DNA reads TGTGCCAGCAGCTTCTCGGACACTGAAGCTTTCTTT. It translates to CASSFSDTEAFF.

J is TRBJ2-7 and V is TRBV20-1; D is perhaps TRBD1 (5 bases). Germline CDR1 and CDR2: DFQATT and SNEGSKA (reference sequence). The CDR3 totals 11 residues. V lost 2 bases and J 5 bases, leaving 7 bases between the germline ends. The CDR3 DNA reads as TGCAGTGCTAGACAGGGCAACGAGCAGTACTTC. Translated: CSARQGNEQYF.

The rearrangement links TRBV28 to TRBJ2-5, with unresolved D. The J call is uncertain, as TRBJ2-7 better fits the DNA end. Germline lookup yields CDR1 MDHEN and CDR2 SYDVKM. This CDR3 is built from 15 residues. CDR3 bases: TGTGCCAGCAGTTTATATGTGGAACTTTACTACGAGCAGTACTTC. Its translation is CASSLYVELYYEQYF.

The J gene is TRBJ1-2, the V gene TRBV6-5, with TRBD1 as a possible D gene (5 bases). Germline V gene data show CDR1 as MNHEY and CDR2 as SVGAGI. The germline V and J ends were trimmed by 5 bases and 1 base, with 11 bases remaining between them. The CDR3 runs to 14 residues. The DNA of the CDR3 is TGTGCCAGCAGTACCCGCCAGGGTAACTATGGCTACACCTTC. Protein product: CASSTRQGNYGYTF.

V and J are TRBV4-1 and TRBJ2-7; a possible D gene is TRBD1 (5 bases). Germline CDR1 is MGHRA and CDR2 is YSYEKL. This CDR3 is built from 13 residues. V was shortened by 2 bases and J by 5 bases, with 10 bases between the two germline ends. The DNA for the CDR3 is TGCGCCAGCAGCCAATCAGGGCTGAACGAGCAGTACTTC. This codes for CASSQSGLNEQYF.

This clone was counted only a few times. The chain joins TRBV27 to TRBJ2-7; 11 bases fit TRBD1. Germline V lookup: CDR1 MNHEY, CDR2 SMNVEV (reference sequence). The J segment lost 2 bases and the V segment lost 4 bases, leaving 1 base of the junction unmatched. This CDR3 has 14 residues. The CDR3: CASSWTGGTYEQYF. The CDR3 DNA is TGTGCCAGCAGTTGGACAGGGGGCACCTACGAGCAGTACTTC.

This chain connects TRBV7-3 to TRBJ2-5; D gene ambiguous. The length of the CDR3 is 13 residues. CDR1 is SGHTA, CDR2 FQGTGA, per germline. V shed 0 bases and J shed 1 base, with 3 bases lying between them. The CDR3 DNA reads TGTGCCAGCAGCTTAACACTCCAAGAGACCCAGTACTTC. This translates into CASSLTLQETQYF.

CDR3 sequence reads: CAIRNDQGSNQPQHF. DNA of the CDR3: TGTGCCATCAGGAATGACCAGGGGAGCAATCAGCCCCAGCATTTT. J is TRBJ1-5 and V is TRBV10-3; maybe TRBD1 (6 bases). Germline CDR1 reads ENHRY; CDR2 reads SYGVKD. The CDR3 is made up of 15 amino acids. Trimming shortened V by 6 bases and J by 1 base, and 13 bases separated the two germline ends.

This chain joins TRBV5-1 and TRBJ2-1; 10 bases line up with TRBD2. With 4 bases clipped from V and 1 base from J, the junction kept 8 bases outside the gene matches. The CDR3 loop spans 17 amino acids. Germline CDR1 SGHRS, CDR2 YFSETQ. The CDR3 protein is CASSPTSGGGSYNEQFF. CDR3 nucleotides: TGCGCCAGCAGCCCCACCAGCGGGGGGGGGTCCTACAATGAGCAGTTCTTC.

The chain recombines TRBV4-2 with TRBJ2-5, with 8 nucleotides matching TRBD2. The V gene end was trimmed by 5 bases and the J gene end by 2 bases; junction bases not matched to a gene: 13. Germline-derived CDR1 and CDR2 are LGHNA and YNFKEQ. The CDR3 length is 17 residues. The CDR3 sequence is CASSIPRAGGNQETQYF. For the CDR3, the DNA is TGTGCCAGCAGCATTCCCCGTGCGGGGGGCAATCAAGAGACCCAGTACTTC.

This chain connects TRBV28 to TRBJ1-2; TRBD1 agrees at 12 bases. The CDR3 consists of 17 residues. Trimming took 2 bases from V and 6 from J; bases not matched to a gene: 10. CDR1 and CDR2 (germline): MDHEN, SYDVKM. This CDR3 reads CASSLGTGGAYRDGYTF. In nucleotides, the CDR3 is TGTGCCAGCAGTTTAGGGACAGGGGGCGCTTATCGAGATGGCTACACCTTC.

J is TRBJ2-3 and V is TRBV7-2; 8 bases map to TRBD2. V dropped 5 bases and J dropped 5; count of bases not matched to a gene: 12. CDR1 SGHTA and CDR2 FQGNSA come from the germline V gene. The CDR3 length is 16 residues. This chain's CDR3 is CASSPNSGARGDTQYF. The CDR3 DNA reads as TGTGCCAGCAGCCCCAATAGCGGGGCCCGGGGAGATACGCAGTATTTT. Full variable domain (outside the CDR3, taken from reference TRBV7-2 and TRBJ2-3): GAGVSQSPSNKVTEKGKDVELRCDPISGHTALYWYRQSLGQGLEFLIYFQGNSAPDKSGLPSDRFSAERTGGSVSTLTIQRTQQEDSAVYLCASSPNSGARGDTQYFGPGTRLTVL.

The chain couples TRBV5-1 to TRBJ1-1; 8 bases are shared with TRBD1. The CDR3 is made up of 15 amino acids. J lost 1 base, V lost 7 bases, and 9 bases had no gene match. CDR1 is SGHRS, CDR2 YFSETQ, per germline. The CDR3 loop reads CASRAGGIQNTEAFF. CDR3 sequence (DNA): TGCGCCAGCCGGGCAGGGGGCATCCAGAACACTGAAGCTTTCTTT.

The genes are TRBV11-2 and TRBJ1-1; D is undetermined. The CDR3 extends over 15 amino acids. Trimming cost V 8 bases and J 5 bases, with 21 bases left between them. The germline V gene encodes CDR1 SGHAT and CDR2 FQNNGV. This CDR3 is CASGNHGIRRTEAFF. CDR3 sequence (DNA): TGTGCCAGCGGAAACCACGGGATACGACGTACTGAAGCTTTCTTT. The entire variable domain, with the rest obtained from reference TRBV11-2 and TRBJ1-1, is as follows: EAGVAQSPRYKIIEKRQSVAFWCNPISGHATLYWYQQILGQGPKLLIQFQNNGVVDDSQLPKDRFSAERLKGVDSTLKIQPAKLEDSAVYLCASGNHGIRRTEAFFGQGTRLTVV.

This chain links TRBV6-6 with TRBJ1-1; 9 positions match TRBD1. Germline V CDR1 and CDR2: MNHNY, SVGAGI (reference sequence). The CDR3 is 16 amino acids. The V gene end was trimmed by 5 bases and the J gene end by 1 base; junction bases not matched to a gene: 8. CDR3 in amino acids: CASSPPGTGSNTEAFF. The CDR3 DNA reads as TGTGCCAGCAGTCCACCCGGGACAGGGTCGAACACTGAAGCTTTCTTT.

Here the CDR3 DNA reads TGTGCCAGCAGCTTAGAGGGGGGGACCGGGGAGCTGTTTTTT. This translates into CASSLEGGTGELFF. The V call is TRBV7-9, the J call TRBJ2-2; D possibly corresponds to TRBD2 (7 bases). Germline V gene lookup returns CDR1 SEHNR and CDR2 FQNEAQ (reference sequence). This CDR3 comprises 14 residues. Trimming took 1 base from V and 5 from J, leaving 8 bases between them.

V usage is TRBV11-3 and J usage is TRBJ2-7, with D possibly matching TRBD2 (7 bases). CDR3 length: 14 amino acids. Germline V lookup: CDR1 SGHNT, CDR2 YENEEA. Trimming removed 5 bases from V and 3 bases from J, with 14 bases in between. CDR3 DNA sequence: TGTGCCAGCAGCCCGGGGGGAGGGGGCTACGAGCAGTACTTC. Its protein is CASSPGGGGYEQYF.

This rearrangement joins TRBV11-2 to TRBJ1-2, with a weak D call TRBD1 (6 bases). The CDR3 covers 16 residues. The V gene lost 4 bases and the J gene lost 2 bases, with 17 bases spanning the gap. From germline, CDR1 is SGHAT and CDR2 FQNNGV. CDR3 sequence reads: CASSSPGGGANYGYTF. CDR3 bases: TGTGCCAGCAGCTCCCCCGGGGGGGGCGCGAACTATGGCTACACCTTC.

The V gene is TRBV5-4, the J gene TRBJ2-1; D is possibly TRBD1 (5 bases). This CDR3 has 14 amino acids. Germline CDR1 reads SGHNT; CDR2 reads YYREEE (reference sequence). With 4 bases removed from V and 6 bases from J, the gap between germline ends came to 14 bases. The CDR3 DNA reads as TGTGCCAGCAGCCGAGCCCAGGGAAGCAATGAGCAGTTCTTC. Protein: CASSRAQGSNEQFF.

The rearrangement joins TRBV28 to TRBJ2-3; the D gene is possibly TRBD1 (5 bases). This CDR3 region has 13 residues. Per germline, CDR1 MDHEN and CDR2 SYDVKM. V was trimmed by 9 bases and J by 5 bases, leaving 15 bases between them. CDR3 bases: TGTGCCAGTCTCCCTAATCAGGGAGATACGCAGTATTTT. Encoded protein: CASLPNQGDTQYF. Variable domain in full (rest from reference TRBV28 and TRBJ2-3): DVKVTQSSRYLVKRTGEKVFLECVQDMDHENMFWYRQDPGLGLRLIYFSYDVKMKEKGDIPEGYSVSREKKERFSLILESASTNQTSMYLCASLPNQGDTQYFGPGTRLTVL.

J is TRBJ2-5 and V is TRBV2, with 15 bases fitting TRBD2. V trimming: 4 bases; J trimming: 6 bases; junction bases outside the gene matches: 6. This CDR3 has 16 residues. Germline CDR1 SNHLY, CDR2 FYNNEI. The CDR3 region has the DNA TGTGCCAGCAGTGCAGGACTAGCGGGGGGGTTGAAGACCCAGTACTTC. Amino acids: CASSAGLAGGLKTQYF.

The V gene is TRBV30, the J gene TRBJ2-7, with TRBD2 identical over 15 bases. CDR3 length: 18 residues. Germline V gene lookup returns CDR1 GTSNPN and CDR2 SVGIG (reference sequence). V gave up 5 bases and J gave up 0 bases; unmatched junction bases: 11. The CDR3 DNA follows: TGTGCCTGGGGCGGACTAGCGGGAGGGATTATGGACTCCTACGAGCAGTACTTC. Translating it yields CAWGGLAGGIMDSYEQYF.